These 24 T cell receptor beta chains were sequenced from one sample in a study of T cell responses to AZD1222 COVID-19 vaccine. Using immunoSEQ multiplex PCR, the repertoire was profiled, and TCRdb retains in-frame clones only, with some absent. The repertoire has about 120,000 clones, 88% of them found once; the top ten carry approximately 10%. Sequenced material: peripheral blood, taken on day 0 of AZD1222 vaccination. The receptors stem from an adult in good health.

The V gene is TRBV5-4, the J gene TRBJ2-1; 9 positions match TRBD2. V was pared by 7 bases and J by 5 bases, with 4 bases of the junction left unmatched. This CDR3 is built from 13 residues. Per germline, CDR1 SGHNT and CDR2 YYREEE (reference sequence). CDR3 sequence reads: CASLPSGNNEQFF. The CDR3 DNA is TGTGCCAGCCTACCTAGCGGGAACAATGAGCAGTTCTTC.

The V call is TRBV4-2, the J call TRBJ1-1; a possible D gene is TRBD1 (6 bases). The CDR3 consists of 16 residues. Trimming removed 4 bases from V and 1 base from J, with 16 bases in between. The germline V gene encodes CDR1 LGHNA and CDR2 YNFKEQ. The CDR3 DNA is TGTGCCAGCAGCCGATATAGGACAGAAGAGAACACTGAAGCTTTCTTT. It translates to CASSRYRTEENTEAFF.

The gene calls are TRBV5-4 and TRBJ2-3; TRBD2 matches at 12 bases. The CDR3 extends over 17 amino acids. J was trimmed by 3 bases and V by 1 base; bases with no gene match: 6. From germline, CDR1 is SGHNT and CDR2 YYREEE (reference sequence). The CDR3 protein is CASSLYLAGGTTDTQYF. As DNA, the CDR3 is TGTGCCAGCAGCTTGTACCTAGCGGGAGGGACGACAGATACGCAGTATTTT. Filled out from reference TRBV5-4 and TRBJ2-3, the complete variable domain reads ETGVTQSPTHLIKTRGQQVTLRCSSQSGHNTVSWYQQALGQGPQFIFQYYREEENGRGNFPPRFSGLQFPNYSSELNVNALELDDSALYLCASSLYLAGGTTDTQYFGPGTRLTVL.

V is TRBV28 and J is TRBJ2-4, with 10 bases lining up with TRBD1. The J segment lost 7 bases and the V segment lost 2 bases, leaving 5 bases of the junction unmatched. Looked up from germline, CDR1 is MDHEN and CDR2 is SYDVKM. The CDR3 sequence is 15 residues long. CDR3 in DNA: TGTGCCAGCAGTTTAGACAGGGGGCGAGTGAACATTCAGTACTTC. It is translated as CASSLDRGRVNIQYF.

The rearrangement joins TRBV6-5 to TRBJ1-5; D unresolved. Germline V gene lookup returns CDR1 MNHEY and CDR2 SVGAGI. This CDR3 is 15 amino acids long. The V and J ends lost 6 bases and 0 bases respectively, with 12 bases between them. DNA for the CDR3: TGTGCCAGCAGCCCCGGACGGAATAGCAATCAGCCCCAGCATTTT. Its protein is CASSPGRNSNQPQHF.

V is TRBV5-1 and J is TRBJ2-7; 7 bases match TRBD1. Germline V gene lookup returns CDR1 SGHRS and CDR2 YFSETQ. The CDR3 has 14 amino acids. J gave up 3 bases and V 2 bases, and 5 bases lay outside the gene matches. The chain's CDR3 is CASSLRTGYYEQYF. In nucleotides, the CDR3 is TGCGCCAGCAGCTTACGGACAGGCTACTACGAGCAGTACTTC.

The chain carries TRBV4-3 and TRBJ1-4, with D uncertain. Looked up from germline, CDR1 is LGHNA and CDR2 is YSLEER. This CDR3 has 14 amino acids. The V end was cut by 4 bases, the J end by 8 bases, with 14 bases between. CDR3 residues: CASSRGRTGEKLFF. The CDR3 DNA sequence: TGCGCCAGCAGCCGTGGGCGTACGGGGGAAAAACTGTTTTTT.

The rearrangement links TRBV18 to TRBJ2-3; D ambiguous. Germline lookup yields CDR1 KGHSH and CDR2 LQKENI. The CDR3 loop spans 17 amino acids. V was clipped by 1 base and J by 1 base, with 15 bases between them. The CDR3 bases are TGTGCCAGCTCACCACAGGTGTCTGGGTCCCGCACAGATACGCAGTATTTT. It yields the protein CASSPQVSGSRTDTQYF.

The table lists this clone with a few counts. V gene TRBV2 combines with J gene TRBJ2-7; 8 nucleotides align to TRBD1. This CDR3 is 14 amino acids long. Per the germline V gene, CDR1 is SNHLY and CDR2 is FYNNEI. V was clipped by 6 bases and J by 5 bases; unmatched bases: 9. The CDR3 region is CASSLNGQGHEQYF. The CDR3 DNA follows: TGTGCCAGCAGCCTCAACGGACAGGGCCACGAGCAGTACTTC.

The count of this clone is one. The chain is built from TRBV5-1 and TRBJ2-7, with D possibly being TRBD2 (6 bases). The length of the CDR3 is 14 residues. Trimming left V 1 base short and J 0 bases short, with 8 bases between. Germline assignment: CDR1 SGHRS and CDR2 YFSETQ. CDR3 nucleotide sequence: TGCGCCAGCAGCTTGTCGGGGGTCTCCTACGAGCAGTACTTC. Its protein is CASSLSGVSYEQYF.

The CDR3 DNA reads TGCGCCAGCAGCCCAGACGGACAGAGCTCTGGAAACACCATATATTTT. Residues: CASSPDGQSSGNTIYF. The chain recombines TRBV4-3 with TRBJ1-3; maybe TRBD1 (6 bases). This CDR3 comprises 16 residues. The germline CDR1 and CDR2 sequences are LGHNA and YSLEER. The V and J ends lost 4 bases and 0 bases respectively, with 13 bases between them.

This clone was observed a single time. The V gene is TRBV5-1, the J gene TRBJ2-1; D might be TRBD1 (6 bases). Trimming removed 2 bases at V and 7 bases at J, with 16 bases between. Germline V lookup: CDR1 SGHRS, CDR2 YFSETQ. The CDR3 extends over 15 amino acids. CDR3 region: CASSFSSGAGNEQFF. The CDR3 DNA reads TGCGCCAGCAGCTTTTCGTCAGGGGCGGGTAATGAGCAGTTCTTC.

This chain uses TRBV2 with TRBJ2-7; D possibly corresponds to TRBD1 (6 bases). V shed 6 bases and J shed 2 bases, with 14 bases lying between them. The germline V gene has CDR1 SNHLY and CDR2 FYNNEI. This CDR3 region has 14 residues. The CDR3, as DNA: TGTGCCAGCAGAGTACAGGGAGCCACCTACGAGCAGTACTTC. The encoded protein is CASRVQGATYEQYF.

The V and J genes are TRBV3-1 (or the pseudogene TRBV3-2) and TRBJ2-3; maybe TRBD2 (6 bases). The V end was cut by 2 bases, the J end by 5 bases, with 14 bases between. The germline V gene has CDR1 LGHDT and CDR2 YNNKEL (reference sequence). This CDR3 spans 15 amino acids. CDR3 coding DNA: TGTGCCAGCAGCCAACGTATTAGCGGCGGAGATACGCAGTATTTT. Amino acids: CASSQRISGGDTQYF.

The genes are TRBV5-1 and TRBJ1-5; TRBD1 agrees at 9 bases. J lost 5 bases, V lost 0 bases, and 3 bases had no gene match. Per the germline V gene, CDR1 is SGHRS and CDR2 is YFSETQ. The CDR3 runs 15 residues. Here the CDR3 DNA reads TGCGCCAGCAGCTTGGGGGGACAGGGACATCAGCCCCAGCATTTT. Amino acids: CASSLGGQGHQPQHF.

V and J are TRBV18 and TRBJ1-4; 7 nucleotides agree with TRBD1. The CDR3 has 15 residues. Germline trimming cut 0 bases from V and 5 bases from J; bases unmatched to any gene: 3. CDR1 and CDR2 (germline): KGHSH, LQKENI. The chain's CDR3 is CASSPPGRGNEKLFF. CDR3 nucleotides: TGTGCCAGCTCACCACCGGGCAGGGGGAATGAAAAACTGTTTTTT.

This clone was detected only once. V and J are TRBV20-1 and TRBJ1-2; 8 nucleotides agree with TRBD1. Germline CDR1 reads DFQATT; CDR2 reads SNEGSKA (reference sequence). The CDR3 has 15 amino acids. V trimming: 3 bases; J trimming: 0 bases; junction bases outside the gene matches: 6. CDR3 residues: CSASSGQASNYGYTF. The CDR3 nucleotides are TGCAGTGCTAGTTCGGGACAGGCCTCTAACTATGGCTACACCTTC.

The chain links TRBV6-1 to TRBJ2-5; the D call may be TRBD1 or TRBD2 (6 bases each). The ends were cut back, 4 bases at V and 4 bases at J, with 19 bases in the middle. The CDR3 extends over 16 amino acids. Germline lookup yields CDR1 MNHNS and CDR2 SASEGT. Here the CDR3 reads CASSALSGGPGETQYF. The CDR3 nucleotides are TGTGCCAGCAGTGCTCTAAGTGGGGGGCCCGGAGAGACCCAGTACTTC.

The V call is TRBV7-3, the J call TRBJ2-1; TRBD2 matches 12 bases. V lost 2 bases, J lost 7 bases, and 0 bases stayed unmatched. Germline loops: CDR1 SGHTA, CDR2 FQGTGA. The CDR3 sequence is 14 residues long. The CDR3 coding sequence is TGTGCCAGCAGCTTAGGGACTAGCGGGAATGAGCAGTTCTTC. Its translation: CASSLGTSGNEQFF.

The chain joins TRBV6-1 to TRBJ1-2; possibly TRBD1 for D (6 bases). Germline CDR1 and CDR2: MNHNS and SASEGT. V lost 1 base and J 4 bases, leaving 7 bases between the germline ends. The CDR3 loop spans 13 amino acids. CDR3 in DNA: TGTGCCAGCAGTGAAGTGGGGGCCTATGGCTACACCTTC. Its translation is CASSEVGAYGYTF.

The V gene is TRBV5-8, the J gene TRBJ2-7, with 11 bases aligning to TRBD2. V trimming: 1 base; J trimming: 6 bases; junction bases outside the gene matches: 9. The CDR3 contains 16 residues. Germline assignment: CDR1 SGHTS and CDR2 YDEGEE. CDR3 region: CASSLSQTSGRSEQYF. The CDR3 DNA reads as TGTGCCAGCAGCTTGTCCCAAACTAGCGGGAGATCCGAGCAGTACTTC. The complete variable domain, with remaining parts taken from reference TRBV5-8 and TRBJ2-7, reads EAGVTQSPTHLIKTRGQQATLRCSPISGHTSVYWYQQALGLGLQFLLWYDEGEERNRGNFPPRFSGRQFPNYSSELNVNALELEDSALYLCASSLSQTSGRSEQYFGPGTRLTVT.

The CDR3 region has the DNA TGTGCCAGCAGTGAGGCCTGGACAGGGGGAGGCAACTATGGCTACACCTTC. Encoded protein: CASSEAWTGGGNYGYTF. The V gene is TRBV2, the J gene TRBJ1-2; TRBD1 matches at 10 bases. J gave up 2 bases and V 3 bases, and 9 bases lay outside the gene matches. This CDR3 has 17 amino acids. Germline V gene lookup returns CDR1 SNHLY and CDR2 FYNNEI.

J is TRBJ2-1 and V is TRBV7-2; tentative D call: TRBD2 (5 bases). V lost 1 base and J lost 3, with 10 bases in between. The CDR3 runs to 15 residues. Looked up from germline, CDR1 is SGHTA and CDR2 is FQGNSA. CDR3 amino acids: CASSLEGAFYNEQFF. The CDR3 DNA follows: TGTGCCAGCAGCTTAGAGGGAGCCTTCTACAATGAGCAGTTCTTC.

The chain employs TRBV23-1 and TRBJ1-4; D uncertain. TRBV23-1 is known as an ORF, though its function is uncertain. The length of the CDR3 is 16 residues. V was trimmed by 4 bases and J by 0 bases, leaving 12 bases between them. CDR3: CASSPSAVATNEKLFF. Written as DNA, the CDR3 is TGCGCCAGCAGTCCCTCGGCAGTAGCAACTAATGAAAAACTGTTTTTT.